The present T cell receptor beta chain was sequenced within a study of blood T cell repertoires in COVID-19. Generated by immunoSEQ multiplex PCR, the TCRdb table keeps only in-frame clones and is missing some. The sample includes about 31,000 clones, about 92% of them seen just once. Germline CDR1 and CDR2: LNHDA and SQIVND (reference sequence). The CDR3 covers 15 residues. V lost 8 bases, J lost 4 bases, and 13 bases stayed unmatched. The material sequenced was peripheral blood. This sequence joins TRBV19 and TRBJ1-2, with 7 bases identical to TRBD1. The TCR comes from an older man with active or convalescent COVID-19. This CDR3 is CASGLSPGQPYGYTF. The CDR3, as DNA: TGTGCCAGTGGTCTGTCGCCGGGACAGCCCTATGGCTACACCTTC.